The 10 T cell receptor beta chains reported below all come from one sample, sequenced in a study of lymphopenia after photon versus proton radiotherapy. Method: immunoSEQ multiplex PCR; TCRdb's copy keeps in-frame clones and lacks some. The data contain approximately 21,000 clones, 85% of them singletons. Source: peripheral blood, taken from a patient treated with photon-based radiotherapy. These TCRs come from a man aged 55-75 years with pancreatic cancer.

The V and J genes are TRBV7-2 and TRBJ2-3; 8 positions match TRBD2. Trimming at V came to 4 bases and at J to 5 bases, leaving 14 bases not matched to a gene. The CDR3 has 17 amino acids. Germline V CDR1 and CDR2: SGHTA, FQGNSA. The CDR3 reads CASSSHSGATGRDTQYF. CDR3 DNA sequence: TGTGCCAGCAGCTCCCATAGCGGGGCCACGGGGAGAGATACGCAGTATTTT.

The chain links TRBV19 to TRBJ1-2; possible D gene TRBD1, 5 bases. The CDR3 runs 16 residues. V was trimmed by 3 bases and J by 4 bases, leaving 18 bases between them. Germline lookup yields CDR1 LNHDA and CDR2 SQIVND (reference sequence). The CDR3 sequence: CASSIIGTLGAYGYTF. CDR3 sequence (DNA): TGTGCCAGTAGTATCATCGGGACTCTTGGGGCCTATGGCTACACCTTC. The whole variable domain, filled in from reference TRBV19 and TRBJ1-2, reads DGGITQSPKYLFRKEGQNVTLSCEQNLNHDAMYWYRQDPGQGLRLIYYSQIVNDFQKGDIAEGYSVSREKKESFPLTVTSAQKNPTAFYLCASSIIGTLGAYGYTFGSGTRLTVV.

The chain combines TRBV6-1 with TRBJ2-5; either TRBD1 or TRBD2 may fit D (5 bases each). Trimming cost V 8 bases and J 4 bases, with 11 bases left between them. The CDR3 extends over 12 amino acids. Germline CDR1 reads MNHNS; CDR2 reads SASEGT. The DNA for the CDR3 is TGTGCCAGCGAGGGGCGAGGAGAGACCCAGTACTTC. Translated, it gives CASEGRGETQYF.

The count of this clone is one. V gene TRBV6-6 combines with J gene TRBJ2-1; TRBD2 might be the D (6 bases). The germline CDR1 and CDR2 sequences are MNHNY and SVGAGI (reference sequence). The V gene lost 8 bases and the J gene lost 4 bases, with 12 bases spanning the gap. The CDR3 is 13 amino acids. CDR3 nucleotides: TGTGCCAGCCTTCCCGGGGGATACAATGAGCAGTTCTTC. It is translated as CASLPGGYNEQFF.

This chain uses TRBV5-4 with TRBJ1-4; D is perhaps TRBD1 (5 bases). The CDR3 spans 14 residues. Germline assignment: CDR1 SGHNT and CDR2 YYREEE (reference sequence). V lost 4 bases to trimming and J lost 8 bases, with 15 bases between them. CDR3 coding DNA: TGTGCCAGCAGCGACCCTGATGAGGGGGAAAAACTGTTTTTT. It encodes CASSDPDEGEKLFF. Variable domain in full (rest from reference TRBV5-4 and TRBJ1-4): ETGVTQSPTHLIKTRGQQVTLRCSSQSGHNTVSWYQQALGQGPQFIFQYYREEENGRGNFPPRFSGLQFPNYSSELNVNALELDDSALYLCASSDPDEGEKLFFGSGTQLSVL.

The V call is TRBV5-8, the J call TRBJ1-6; 7 bases line up with TRBD1. Germline trimming cut 2 bases from V and 9 bases from J; bases unmatched to any gene: 8. This CDR3 is built from 15 residues. The germline CDR1 and CDR2 sequences are SGHTS and YDEGEE. Written as DNA, the CDR3 is TGTGCCAGCAGCTTAGGGCAGGGGGGGAGTTCACCCCTCCACTTT. It codes for CASSLGQGGSSPLHF.

J is TRBJ2-7 and V is TRBV5-6; D might be TRBD1 or TRBD2, each matching 5 bases. V was cut by 0 bases and J by 12 bases, with 13 bases left in between. There are 12 residues in the CDR3. The germline CDR1 and CDR2 sequences are SGHDT and YYEEEE. The CDR3 DNA reads as TGTGCCAGCAGCTTGGGACAGAAACTAGGGTACTTC. It is translated as CASSLGQKLGYF. Using reference TRBV5-6 and TRBJ2-7 for the parts outside the CDR3, the full variable domain is DAGVTQSPTHLIKTRGQQVTLRCSPKSGHDTVSWYQQALGQGPQFIFQYYEEEERQRGNFPDRFSGHQFPNYSSELNVNALLLGDSALYLCASSLGQKLGYFGPGTRLTVT.

This chain joins TRBV6-6 and TRBJ2-7, with D maybe TRBD1 (6 bases). Germline CDR1 reads MNHNY; CDR2 reads SVGAGI (reference sequence). CDR3 length: 13 residues. V was clipped by 6 bases and J by 4 bases, with 13 bases between them. DNA for the CDR3: TGTGCCAGCAGGACAGGAGTTAGTTACGAGCAGTACTTC. This sequence encodes CASRTGVSYEQYF.

This chain connects TRBV7-2 to TRBJ2-3, with TRBD2 matching over 7 bases. Germline assignment: CDR1 SGHTA and CDR2 FQGNSA. The CDR3 is 14 amino acids. After removal of 5 bases from V and 8 bases from J, the junction contained 10 bases not matched to a gene. CDR3: CASSPTGGGGTQYF. The CDR3 nucleotides read TGTGCCAGCAGCCCAACGGGAGGCGGGGGTACGCAGTATTTT. The entire variable domain, with the rest obtained from reference TRBV7-2 and TRBJ2-3, is as follows: GAGVSQSPSNKVTEKGKDVELRCDPISGHTALYWYRQSLGQGLEFLIYFQGNSAPDKSGLPSDRFSAERTGGSVSTLTIQRTQQEDSAVYLCASSPTGGGGTQYFGPGTRLTVL.

This chain joins TRBV6-6 and TRBJ1-1; 7 bases align to TRBD1. After removal of 7 bases from V and 5 bases from J, the junction contained 13 bases not matched to a gene. Per germline, CDR1 MNHNY and CDR2 SVGAGI (reference sequence). The CDR3 consists of 15 residues. CDR3 DNA: TGTGCCAGCAACTACGGGGGCACAGGGGATACTGAAGCTTTCTTT. Translated, it gives CASNYGGTGDTEAFF.